What follows describes a single TCR beta chain. The data were taken from a study of blood T cell repertoires in COVID-19. Turning to the study itself: The United States, Italy and Spain were the sources of the acute and convalescent COVID-19 samples.

CDR3 length: 15 amino acids. Germline V gene lookup returns CDR1 LGHNT and CDR2 FRNRAP. V gave up 6 bases and J gave up 0 bases, with 15 bases separating them. Produced via immunoSEQ multiplex PCR; TCRdb's table is partial and in-frame only. The table has under 200,000 clones, approximately 87% seen once. The rearrangement links TRBV12-5 to TRBJ2-7, with D possibly being TRBD1 (6 bases). The sequence was obtained from a woman between 50 and 59 years old who had recovered from COVID-19. Sequenced input: PBMCs or T cells enriched from blood (not recorded which). The DNA of the CDR3 is TGTGCTAGTGGAGGTGGACAGCCGCTCTCCTACGAGCAGTACTTC. The encoded protein is CASGGGQPLSYEQYF.